The 30 T cell receptor beta chains in this list originate from one sample, sequenced in a study of human CD8 memory T cell subsets. UMI-labeled 5' RACE generated the TCR beta libraries. TCRdb re-called the 5' RACE reads; one entry per CDR3 protein, DNA not given. The sample data list 5,500 to 7,000 distinct CDR3 sequences. The sequencing sample was made of CD8+ effector memory T cells (TEM) sorted from PBMCs. This sample's subset: effector memory CD8 T cells, CCR7- CD45RO+ CD95+. The origin of the receptors is a human donor in good health.

This chain joins TRBV15 and TRBJ2-6. The CDR3 totals 16 residues. Germline CDR1 is LNHNV and CDR2 is YYDKDF (reference sequence). The CDR3 loop is CATSPTTSSGANVLTF.

This clonotype is deemed medium-sized by its frequency. The rearrangement uses TRBV7-8 and TRBJ1-6; with no DNA, the TCRdb D assignment of TRBD1 cannot be verified. Germline loops: CDR1 SGHVS, CDR2 FQNEAQ. This CDR3 region has 13 residues. The CDR3 loop reads CASSLGPNSPLHF.

The V call is TRBV11-3, the J call TRBJ2-1; TCRdb indicates TRBD2, and absent DNA this call remains unverified. Germline CDR1 and CDR2: SGHNT and YENEEA. The length of the CDR3 is 19 residues. CDR3 sequence reads: CASSLGLAGGRGSYNEQFF.

This chain connects TRBV3-1 to TRBJ2-2. Germline loops: CDR1 LGHDT, CDR2 YNNKEL (reference sequence). This CDR3 comprises 13 residues. CDR3 protein: CASSERRTGELFF.

The rearrangement joins TRBV6-1 to TRBJ2-2; no DNA is available, so the TRBD1 call from TCRdb remains unchecked. The CDR3 is 15 amino acids. Germline values: CDR1 MNHNS, CDR2 SASEGT. The CDR3 region is CASTDGQLNTGELFF.

The chain uses TRBV25-1 and TRBJ1-5. CDR3 size: 13 residues. Germline V gene lookup returns CDR1 MGHDK and CDR2 SYGVNS. The CDR3 spells CASSEEGLEPQHF.

V and J are TRBV7-9 and TRBJ1-6. The CDR3 is made up of 14 amino acids. CDR1 SEHNR and CDR2 FQNEAQ come from the germline V gene (reference sequence). This chain's CDR3 is CASSFLGGGSPLHF.

The CDR3 is CSGNLAGDYETQYF. V is TRBV20-1 and J is TRBJ2-5; TCRdb picks TRBD2, but there is no DNA to check that call. Germline CDR1 is DFQATT and CDR2 is SNEGSKA (reference sequence). The CDR3 covers 14 residues.

The V call is TRBV13, the J call TRBJ2-3. The CDR3 spans 11 residues. The V gene's germline CDR1 is PRHDT and CDR2 FYEKMQ (reference sequence). CDR3 sequence reads: CASSQWDTQYF.

V usage is TRBV4-1 and J usage is TRBJ2-7; the TCRdb call, TRBD2, lacks DNA for checking. This CDR3 contains 15 residues. CDR1 MGHRA and CDR2 YSYEKL come from the germline V gene. The CDR3 loop is CASSLGTSGSYEQYF.

The chain couples TRBV16 to TRBJ1-6; the D call from TCRdb, TRBD1, cannot be confirmed without DNA. The CDR3 runs to 16 residues. Per the germline V gene, CDR1 is KGHSY and CDR2 is FQNENV. The CDR3 sequence is CASSHTGTSLSSPLHF. Together with reference TRBV16 and TRBJ1-6, the CDR3 gives the full variable domain: GEEVAQTPKHLVRGEGQKAKLYCAPIKGHSYVFWYQQVLKNEFKFLISFQNENVFDETGMPKERFSAKCLPNSPCSLEIQATKLEDSAVYFCASSHTGTSLSSPLHFGNGTRLTVT.

This clonotype is labeled medium-sized based on frequency. The chain recombines TRBV20-1 with TRBJ1-2; without DNA, the TCRdb call of TRBD1 cannot be checked. The CDR3 spans 15 residues. Germline V lookup: CDR1 DFQATT, CDR2 SNEGSKA (reference sequence). Here the CDR3 reads CSATVPGTGIYGYTF.

The gene calls are TRBV4-1 and TRBJ2-5; checking the TCRdb D call of TRBD1 is not possible without DNA. Germline loops: CDR1 MGHRA, CDR2 YSYEKL. The CDR3 runs 15 residues. The CDR3: CASSFRDRGQETQYF.

V gene TRBV12-3 or TRBV12-4 combines with J gene TRBJ2-1. CDR3 size: 14 residues. The CDR3 loop is CASTAVVSYNEQFF.

This clonotype is deemed medium-sized by its frequency. The J gene is TRBJ2-1, the V gene TRBV27; TCRdb outputs TRBD2, but without DNA this stays unchecked. Germline CDR1 reads MNHEY; CDR2 reads SMNVEV (reference sequence). CDR3 size: 18 residues. The CDR3 loop reads CASSLLLEAGTSVNEQFF.

CDR3 residues: CASSLMGPLVGELFF. V is TRBV11-3 and J is TRBJ2-2; TCRdb picks TRBD2, but there is no DNA to check that call. Per the germline V gene, CDR1 is SGHNT and CDR2 is YENEEA. This CDR3 spans 15 amino acids.

CDR3 region: CSAPGGNIQYF. The chain has TRBV20-1 and TRBJ2-4; as DNA is missing, the TRBD1 call by TCRdb cannot be tested. The CDR3 runs to 11 residues. Germline V gene sequence: CDR1 DFQATT, CDR2 SNEGSKA (reference sequence).

This chain uses TRBV28 with TRBJ2-1; TCRdb proposes TRBD1, but this gene call is untestable without DNA. CDR3 length: 21 amino acids. The germline V gene has CDR1 MDHEN and CDR2 SYDVKM. CDR3 sequence: CASSTLSAEESRQSSYNEQFF.

The chain has TRBV6-4 and TRBJ2-1. Looked up from germline, CDR1 is MRHNA and CDR2 is SNTAGT. CDR3 length: 14 residues. The CDR3 here is CASSDSVGANEQFF.

V and J are TRBV15 and TRBJ2-7; TCRdb's assignment of TRBD1 cannot be checked, as there is no DNA. Germline V CDR1 and CDR2: LNHNV, YYDKDF (reference sequence). The CDR3 sequence is 12 residues long. The CDR3 loop reads CATSRGDSEQYF.

This sequence joins TRBV2 and TRBJ2-1. CDR1 and CDR2 (germline): SNHLY, FYNNEI. The CDR3 consists of 12 residues. Here the CDR3 reads CASSSHRGEQFF. Full variable domain (missing parts from reference TRBV2 and TRBJ2-1): EPEVTQTPSHQVTQMGQEVILRCVPISNHLYFYWYRQILGQKVEFLVSFYNNEISEKSEIFDDQFSVERPDGSNFTLKIRSTKLEDSAMYFCASSSHRGEQFFGPGTRLTVL.

This chain connects TRBV3-1 to TRBJ1-2; the D gene TCRdb calls, TRBD1, cannot be checked with no DNA. Germline lookup yields CDR1 LGHDT and CDR2 YNNKEL (reference sequence). The CDR3 totals 15 residues. The chain's CDR3 is CASSQAGTGNYGYTF.

The chain is built from TRBV6-2 or TRBV6-3 and TRBJ1-5; without DNA, the TCRdb call of TRBD1 cannot be checked. Germline CDR1 MNHEY, CDR2 SVGEGT. The CDR3 spans 17 residues. The CDR3 is CASSEDNQGNRNQPQHF.

This clonotype is classed as medium-sized by frequency. V gene TRBV27 combines with J gene TRBJ1-1; the D call of TRBD1 rests on TCRdb alone, since no DNA is present to check it. The CDR3 consists of 13 residues. From germline, CDR1 is MNHEY and CDR2 SMNVEV (reference sequence). CDR3 sequence: CASSLPEGTEAFF.

Its frequency marks this clonotype as medium-sized. The chain combines TRBV25-1 with TRBJ2-1; the TCRdb call, TRBD2, lacks DNA for checking. This CDR3 contains 16 residues. Per the germline V gene, CDR1 is MGHDK and CDR2 is SYGVNS. The CDR3 sequence: CASSDLLAGESNEQFF.

The rearrangement uses TRBV27 and TRBJ2-1. This CDR3 has 16 residues. In germline, CDR1 is MNHEY, CDR2 SMNVEV (reference sequence). The CDR3 loop is CASSLRIDHRTNEQFF.

This clonotype registers medium-sized by frequency. The chain carries TRBV6-2 or TRBV6-3 and TRBJ1-2. CDR1 MNHEY and CDR2 SVGEGT come from the germline V gene. The length of the CDR3 is 13 residues. CDR3 loop: CASSMTATYGYTF.

Measured by frequency, this clonotype is medium-sized. This rearrangement joins TRBV20-1 to TRBJ1-2; the TCRdb call, TRBD1, lacks DNA for checking. The CDR3 spans 12 residues. Germline V lookup: CDR1 DFQATT, CDR2 SNEGSKA (reference sequence). The CDR3 loop is CSARGDTGLETF.

The rearrangement links TRBV9 to TRBJ1-6; TCRdb picks TRBD1, but there is no DNA to check that call. There are 14 residues in the CDR3. Germline V gene sequence: CDR1 SGDLS, CDR2 YYNGEE. The CDR3 loop is CASSVWTENSPLHF.

The J gene is TRBJ2-1, the V gene TRBV19; TCRdb proposes TRBD1, but this gene call is untestable without DNA. Germline CDR1 LNHDA, CDR2 SQIVND (reference sequence). This CDR3 has 16 amino acids. The CDR3 sequence: CASSIMVGGGVNEQFF.